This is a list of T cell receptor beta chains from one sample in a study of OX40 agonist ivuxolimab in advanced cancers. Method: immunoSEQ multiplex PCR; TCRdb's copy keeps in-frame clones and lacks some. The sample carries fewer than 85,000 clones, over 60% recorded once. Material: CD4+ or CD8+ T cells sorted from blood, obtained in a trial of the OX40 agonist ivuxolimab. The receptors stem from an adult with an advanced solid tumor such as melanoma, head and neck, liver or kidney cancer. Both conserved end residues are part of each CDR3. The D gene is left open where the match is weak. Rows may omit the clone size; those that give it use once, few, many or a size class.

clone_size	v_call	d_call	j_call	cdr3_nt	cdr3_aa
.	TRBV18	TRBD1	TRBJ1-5	TGTGCCAGCTCAAGAGACGACAGGGACGCCCAGCATTTT	CASSRDDRDAQHF
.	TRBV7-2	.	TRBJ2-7	TGTGCCAGCAGCTTAAGGGGGTTGGACGAGCAGTACTTC	CASSLRGLDEQYF
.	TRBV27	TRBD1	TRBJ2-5	TGTGCCAGCAGTGCAAACAGGGGGCCTGGGACCCAGTACTTC	CASSANRGPGTQYF
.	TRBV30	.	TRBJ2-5	TGTGCCTCCCAAGATAGCGGTATTCAAGAGACCCAGTACTTC	CASQDSGIQETQYF
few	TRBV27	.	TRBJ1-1	TGTGCCAGCAGTACTCAGAACACTGAAGCTTTCTTT	CASSTQNTEAFF
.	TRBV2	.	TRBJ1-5	TGTGCCAGCAGATACAGGGAGGGTCAGCCCCAGCATTTT	CASRYREGQPQHF
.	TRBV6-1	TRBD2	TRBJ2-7	TGTGCCAGCAGCCCGACTAGCGGGTTAGGCTTCGAGCAGTACTTC	CASSPTSGLGFEQYF
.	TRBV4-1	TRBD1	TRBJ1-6	TGCGCCAGCAGCCAATTGACAGGGTATGATTCACCCCTCCACTTT	CASSQLTGYDSPLHF
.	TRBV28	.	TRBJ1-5	TGTGCCAGCAGTTTGGCCCCAGGCTCGAGCAATCAGCCCCAGCATTTT	CASSLAPGSSNQPQHF
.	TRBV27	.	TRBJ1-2	TGTGCCAGCAGTTTGGTTAGGGATGGTGGCTACACCTTC	CASSLVRDGGYTF
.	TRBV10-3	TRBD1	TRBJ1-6	TGTGCCATCAGTGAGTCGACAGGGTATAATTCACCCCTCCACTTT	CAISESTGYNSPLHF